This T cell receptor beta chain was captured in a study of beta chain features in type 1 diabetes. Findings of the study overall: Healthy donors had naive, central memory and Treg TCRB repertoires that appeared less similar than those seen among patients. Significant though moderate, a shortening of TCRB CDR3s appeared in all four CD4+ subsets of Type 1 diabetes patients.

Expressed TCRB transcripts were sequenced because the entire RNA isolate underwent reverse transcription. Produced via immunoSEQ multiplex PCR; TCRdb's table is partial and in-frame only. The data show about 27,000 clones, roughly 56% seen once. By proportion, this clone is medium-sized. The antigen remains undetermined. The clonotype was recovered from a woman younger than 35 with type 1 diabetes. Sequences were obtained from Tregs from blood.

The CDR3 here is CASSTVRLAGGYNEQFF. CDR3 nucleotide sequence: TGTGCCAGCAGCACCGTGCGACTAGCGGGAGGGTACAATGAGCAGTTCTTC. The genes are TRBV7-2 and TRBJ2-1; TRBD2 matches 14 bases. This CDR3 is 17 amino acids long. Trimming took 5 bases from V and 4 from J; bases not matched to a gene: 7. The V gene's germline CDR1 is SGHTA and CDR2 FQGNSA. Looking up the rest from reference TRBV7-2 and TRBJ2-1 gives the full variable domain: GAGVSQSPSNKVTEKGKDVELRCDPISGHTALYWYRQSLGQGLEFLIYFQGNSAPDKSGLPSDRFSAERTGGSVSTLTIQRTQQEDSAVYLCASSTVRLAGGYNEQFFGPGTRLTVL.